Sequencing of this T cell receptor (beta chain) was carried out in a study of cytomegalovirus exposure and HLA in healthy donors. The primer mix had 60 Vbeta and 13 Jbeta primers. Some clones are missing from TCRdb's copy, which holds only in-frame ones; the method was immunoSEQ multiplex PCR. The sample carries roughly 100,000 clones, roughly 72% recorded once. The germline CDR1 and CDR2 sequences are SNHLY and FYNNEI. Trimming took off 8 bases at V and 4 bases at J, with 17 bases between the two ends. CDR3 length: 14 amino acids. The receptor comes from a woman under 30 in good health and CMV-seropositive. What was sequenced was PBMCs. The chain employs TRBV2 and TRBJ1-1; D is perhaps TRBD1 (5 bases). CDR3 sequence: CASVGEVGVTEAFF. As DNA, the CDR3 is TGTGCCAGCGTGGGGGAGGTGGGCGTCACTGAAGCTTTCTTT.